The text below deals with one T cell receptor (beta chain). Its antigen is undetermined. This entry is derived from a study of cytomegalovirus exposure and HLA in healthy donors. Germline-derived CDR1 and CDR2 are LNHDA and SQIVND (reference sequence). The CDR3 spans 15 residues. The J segment lost 0 bases and the V segment lost 9 bases, leaving 10 bases of the junction unmatched. The study's findings and limits: A classifier reportedly called cytomegalovirus status with high sensitivity and specificity. Most sequenced TCRs were rare (though some public TCRs occurred in many donors). In a later analysis, across HLA loci, associated TCR counts were highest for DRB1, lowest for HLA-C. The likely explanation for a cluster of highly shared sequence variants was sequencing artifact.

The study ran its PCR with 60 Vbeta and 13 Jbeta primers. Here immunoSEQ multiplex PCR was the method, and the copy in TCRdb shows in-frame clones only, minus some. Here the sample spans more than 150,000 clones, just under 80% being singletons. This rearrangement joins TRBV19 to TRBJ2-7; 8 nucleotides match TRBD1. The sample taken for sequencing was PBMCs. This receptor was identified in a woman aged 25 to 45 in good health and CMV-seronegative. CDR3 in amino acids: CASKNGQGLSYEQYF. CDR3 DNA sequence: TGTGCCAGCAAAAATGGACAGGGTCTCTCCTACGAGCAGTACTTC.